This TCR beta chain derives from a study of blood T cells in healthy people across ages. A sample-barcoded 5' primer and a J-beta primer mix were used in a second PCR of about 6 to 12 cycles. Tagging of each cDNA molecule was performed by a template-switch adaptor with 12 random nucleotides. TCRdb re-called the 5' RACE reads with MiXCR, one entry per CDR3 protein. The sample shows hundreds of thousands of distinct CDR3 sequences, under 70% of them seen only once. This CDR3 region has 15 residues. CDR1 is KGHSH, CDR2 LQKENI, per germline. Trimming took 3 bases from V and 5 from J, leaving 14 bases between them.

The chain joins TRBV18 to TRBJ1-5, with D possibly TRBD1 on 5 matching bases. The sequenced sample was blood. The sequence was collected from a man aged 55 to 70 in good health. The CDR3 DNA follows: TGTGCCAGCTCACCCGCCCGAGGAGGGGATCAGCCCCAGCATTTT. Amino acid sequence: CASSPARGGDQPQHF.